This T cell receptor (beta chain) derives from a study of blood T cell repertoires in COVID-19. For the study at large: The study drew acute and convalescent COVID-19 samples from the United States, Italy and Spain.

Per the original methods: Amplified reference gene primers provided the basis for estimating nucleated cell counts. Produced via immunoSEQ multiplex PCR; TCRdb's table is partial and in-frame only. D and trimming come from the DNA, and the V and J calls and clone size come from that table. The sample records 200,000 to 250,000 clones, over 90% being singletons. The V and J ends lost 6 bases and 0 bases, in that order; junction bases with no gene match: 10. The CDR3 has 17 amino acids. The germline V gene encodes CDR1 LGHDT and CDR2 YNNKEL (reference sequence). Patients at the Seattle site were enrolled during active infection and followed longitudinally.

The clonotype originates from a man aged 30 to 39 with COVID-19, enrolled during active disease. The chain combines TRBV3-1 (or the pseudogene TRBV3-2) with TRBJ1-5; 8 bases agree with TRBD1. The material sequenced was peripheral blood. CDR3 protein: CASRLRTGCHSNQPQHF. The CDR3 nucleotides read TGTGCCAGCAGACTCCGGACAGGGTGTCATAGCAATCAGCCCCAGCATTTT.